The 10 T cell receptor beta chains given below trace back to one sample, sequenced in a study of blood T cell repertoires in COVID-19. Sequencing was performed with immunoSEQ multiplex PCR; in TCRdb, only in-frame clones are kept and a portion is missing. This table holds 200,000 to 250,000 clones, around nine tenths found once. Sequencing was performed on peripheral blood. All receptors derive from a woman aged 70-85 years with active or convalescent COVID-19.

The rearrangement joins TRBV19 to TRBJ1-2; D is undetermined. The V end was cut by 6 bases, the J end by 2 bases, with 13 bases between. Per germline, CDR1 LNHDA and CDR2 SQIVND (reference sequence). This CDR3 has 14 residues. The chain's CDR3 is CASSPRGGNYGYTF. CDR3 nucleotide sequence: TGTGCCAGTAGCCCTCGGGGAGGGAACTATGGCTACACCTTC.

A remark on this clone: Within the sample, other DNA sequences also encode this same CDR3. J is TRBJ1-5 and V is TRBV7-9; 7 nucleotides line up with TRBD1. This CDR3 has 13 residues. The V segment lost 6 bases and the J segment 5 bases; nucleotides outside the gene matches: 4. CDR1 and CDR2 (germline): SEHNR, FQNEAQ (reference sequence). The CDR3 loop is CASSLTGDQPQHF. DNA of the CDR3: TGTGCCAGCAGTCTCACAGGGGATCAGCCCCAGCATTTT. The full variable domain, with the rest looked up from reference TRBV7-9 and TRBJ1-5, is DTGVSQNPRHKITKRGQNVTFRCDPISEHNRLYWYRQTLGQGPEFLTYFQNEAQLEKSRLLSDRFSAERPKGSFSTLEIQRTEQGDSAMYLCASSLTGDQPQHFGDGTRLSIL.

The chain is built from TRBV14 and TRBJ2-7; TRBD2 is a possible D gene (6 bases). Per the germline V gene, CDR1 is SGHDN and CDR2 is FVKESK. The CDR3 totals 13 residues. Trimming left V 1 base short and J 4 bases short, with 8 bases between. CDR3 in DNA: TGTGCCAGCAGCCAAGTTGGGGGGTACGAGCAGTACTTC. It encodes CASSQVGGYEQYF.

DNA for the CDR3: TGTGCCAGCAGCTTAGGACACAGGGCAGCGAACACTGAAGCTTTCTTT. Translated: CASSLGHRAANTEAFF. V gene TRBV11-2 combines with J gene TRBJ1-1; a possible D gene is TRBD1 (6 bases). Trimming left V 1 base short and J 1 base short, with 13 bases between. The CDR3 extends over 16 amino acids. In germline, CDR1 is SGHAT, CDR2 FQNNGV.

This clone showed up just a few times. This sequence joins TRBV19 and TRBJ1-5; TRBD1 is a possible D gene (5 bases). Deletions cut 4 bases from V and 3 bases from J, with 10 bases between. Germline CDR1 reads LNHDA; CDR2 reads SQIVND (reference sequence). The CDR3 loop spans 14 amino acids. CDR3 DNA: TGTGCCAGTAGTACGGGACTGATCAATCAGCCCCAGCATTTT. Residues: CASSTGLINQPQHF.

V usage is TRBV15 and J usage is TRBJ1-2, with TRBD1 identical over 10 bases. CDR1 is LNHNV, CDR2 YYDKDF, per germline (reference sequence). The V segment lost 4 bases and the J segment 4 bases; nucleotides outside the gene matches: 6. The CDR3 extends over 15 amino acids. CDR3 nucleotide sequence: TGTGCCACCAGCATGGTGGGACAGGGGCGCTATGGCTACACCTTC. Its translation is CATSMVGQGRYGYTF.

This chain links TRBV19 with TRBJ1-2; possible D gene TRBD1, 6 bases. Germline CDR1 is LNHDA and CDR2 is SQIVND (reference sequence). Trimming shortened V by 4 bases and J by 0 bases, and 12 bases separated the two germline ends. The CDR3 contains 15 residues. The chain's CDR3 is CASSTTGRANYGYTF. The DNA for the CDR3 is TGTGCCAGTAGTACTACAGGGAGAGCTAACTATGGCTACACCTTC. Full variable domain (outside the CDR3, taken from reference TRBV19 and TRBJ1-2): DGGITQSPKYLFRKEGQNVTLSCEQNLNHDAMYWYRQDPGQGLRLIYYSQIVNDFQKGDIAEGYSVSREKKESFPLTVTSAQKNPTAFYLCASSTTGRANYGYTFGSGTRLTVV.

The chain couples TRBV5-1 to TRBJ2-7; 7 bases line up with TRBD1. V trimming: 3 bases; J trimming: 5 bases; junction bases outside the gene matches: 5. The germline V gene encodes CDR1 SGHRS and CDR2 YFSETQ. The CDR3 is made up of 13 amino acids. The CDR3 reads CASSYTGVHEQYF. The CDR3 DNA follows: TGCGCCAGCAGCTATACAGGGGTGCACGAGCAGTACTTC.

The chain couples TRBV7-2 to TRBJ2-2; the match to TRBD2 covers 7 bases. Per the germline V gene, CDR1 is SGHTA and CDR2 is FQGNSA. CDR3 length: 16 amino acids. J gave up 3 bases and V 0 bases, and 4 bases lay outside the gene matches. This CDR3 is CASSLAWGGDTGELFF. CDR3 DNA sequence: TGTGCCAGCAGCTTAGCATGGGGAGGGGACACCGGGGAGCTGTTTTTT.

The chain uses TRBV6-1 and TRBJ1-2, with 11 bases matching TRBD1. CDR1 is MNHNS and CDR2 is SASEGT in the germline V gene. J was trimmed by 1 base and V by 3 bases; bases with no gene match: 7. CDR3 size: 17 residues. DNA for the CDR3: TGTGCCAGCAGTGAGAGGGACAGGGGGTTTTTTAACTATGGCTACACCTTC. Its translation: CASSERDRGFFNYGYTF.